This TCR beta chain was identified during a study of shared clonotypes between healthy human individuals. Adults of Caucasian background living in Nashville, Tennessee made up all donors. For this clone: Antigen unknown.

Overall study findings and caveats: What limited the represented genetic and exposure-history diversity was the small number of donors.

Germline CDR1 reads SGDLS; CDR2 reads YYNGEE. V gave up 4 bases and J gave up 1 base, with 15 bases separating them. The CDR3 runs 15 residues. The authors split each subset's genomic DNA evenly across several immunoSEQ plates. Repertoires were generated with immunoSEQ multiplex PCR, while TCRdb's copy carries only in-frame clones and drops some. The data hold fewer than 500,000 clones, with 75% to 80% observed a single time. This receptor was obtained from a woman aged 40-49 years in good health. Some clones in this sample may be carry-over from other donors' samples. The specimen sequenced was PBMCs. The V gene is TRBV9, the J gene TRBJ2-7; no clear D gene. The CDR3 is CASSLPLRLSYEQYF. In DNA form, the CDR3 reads TGTGCCAGCAGCCTACCCCTTAGGCTTTCCTACGAGCAGTACTTC.